This T cell receptor (beta chain) emerged from a study of CD4+ T cells in melanoma. The protocol was immunoSEQ multiplex PCR, while the TCRdb copy is restricted to in-frame clones and leaves out a portion. The repertoire has over 45,000 clones, approximately 74% of them found once; the top ten carry approximately 4.6%. As to this clone: Antigen: not known.

V was trimmed by 1 base and J by 2 bases, leaving 14 bases between them. Germline CDR1 is MDHEN and CDR2 is SYDVKM. The length of the CDR3 is 16 residues. Study outcomes and limitations: A reported correlation linked neoantigen-specific CD4+ T cells to CD8+, macrophage and B cell function. Reportedly, melanoma neoantigen-specific CD4+ T cells showed varied differentiation states.

The clonotype originates from a human donor with melanoma. The rearrangement links TRBV28 to TRBJ1-1, with a tentative D call TRBD1 (5 bases). Sequencing was done on a sample of tumor tissue. The CDR3: CASSLSLGGLNTEAFF. CDR3 in DNA: TGTGCCAGCAGTTTATCCCTGGGGGGGTTAAACACTGAAGCTTTCTTT.